The rows below give T cell receptor beta chains drawn from one sample of a study of cytomegalovirus exposure and HLA in healthy donors. This table comes from immunoSEQ multiplex PCR, and its TCRdb copy is limited to in-frame clones, with some not included. The sample yields about 180,000 clones, more than 75% seen once. The material sequenced was PBMCs. The source of these receptors is a woman aged 25 to 39 in good health and CMV-seropositive. CDR3s include the opening cysteine and the closing phenylalanine or tryptophan. The order of the fields is V gene, J gene, CDR3 protein.

>TRBV5-1|TRBJ2-1
CASSYTQGYNEQFF
>TRBV7-6|TRBJ2-1
CASSTNRGYEQFF
>TRBV11-3|TRBJ2-5
CASSLVGGAVETQYF
>TRBV30|TRBJ1-2
CAWRISQGFYGYTF
>TRBV19|TRBJ1-2
CASGLQDRPLYGYTF
>TRBV6-1|TRBJ2-5
CASSVNGGAQETQYF
>TRBV28|TRBJ2-5
CASSRGQGRETQYF
>TRBV4-1|TRBJ2-1
CASSLLSGEQFF
>TRBV28|TRBJ1-2
CASSLDRNYGYTF
>TRBV5-1|TRBJ2-3
CASSRGPGQGGKTQYF
>TRBV5-1|TRBJ1-3
CASSLGAGNGNTIYF
>TRBV4-3|TRBJ2-2
CASSQDMAGGELFF
>TRBV9|TRBJ2-3
CASSPLAGTDTQYF
>TRBV14|TRBJ2-3
CASSHRQVEADTQYF
>TRBV7-9|TRBJ1-2
CATRADTNYGYTF
>TRBV11-2|TRBJ2-3
CASSRRLLARSTDTQYF
>TRBV19|TRBJ2-7
CASSYRLGYEQYF
>TRBV6-5|TRBJ1-5
CASSPEGYNQPQHF
>TRBV4-1|TRBJ2-7
CASSQVGGDRTASYEQYF
>TRBV9|TRBJ2-5
CASSGGGVQETQYF
>TRBV5-1|TRBJ2-3
CASSEGLAADTQYF
>TRBV29-1|TRBJ2-5
CSVEDAGNQETQYF
>TRBV5-4|TRBJ2-5
CASSLGSKTQYF
>TRBV11-3|TRBJ2-1
CASSPRSGGSYEQFF
>TRBV7-2|TRBJ2-1
CASSFPGLPYNEQFF
>TRBV28|TRBJ2-5
CASRARETQYF
>TRBV28|TRBJ2-7
CASSIGTRYSYEQYF
>TRBV5-6|TRBJ2-6
CASSEGGTGANVLTF
>TRBV19|TRBJ2-2
CASSIYRGGTGELFF
>TRBV9|TRBJ2-3
CASSVSSGWGDTQYF
>TRBV19|TRBJ1-1
CASQTGGGDTEAFF
>TRBV7-2|TRBJ1-1
CASSLRYRVNTEAFF
>TRBV7-2|TRBJ2-7
CASSLGSVVGEQYF
>TRBV10-1|TRBJ1-3
CASSGTDSGNTIYF
>TRBV7-8|TRBJ2-2
CASSLGALNTGELFF
>TRBV18|TRBJ2-3
CASSPQLALDTQYF
>TRBV5-6|TRBJ2-3
CASSSAGTDLDTQYF
>TRBV18|TRBJ2-4
CASSPAQTKVQYF
>TRBV28|TRBJ2-2
CASSFHQGTNTGELFF
>TRBV7-6|TRBJ2-1
CASSLIGGEQFF
>TRBV4-3|TRBJ1-4
CASSQGTATTNEKLFF
>TRBV5-1|TRBJ2-1
CASSQLAGDNEQFF
>TRBV7-8|TRBJ1-2
CASSLTDRDYGYTF
>TRBV7-9|TRBJ2-6
CASSLGASVLTF
>TRBV5-5|TRBJ1-2
CASSLAPGEGYTF
>TRBV4-3|TRBJ2-3
CASSQGTGVVDTQYF
>TRBV6-1|TRBJ1-6
CASRGSTGDHSPLHF
>TRBV28|TRBJ1-5
CARSDRADQPQHF
>TRBV10-1|TRBJ1-1
CASSEFRGRTEAFF
>TRBV19|TRBJ2-7
CASGETAYEQYF
>TRBV27|TRBJ2-7
CASGFREYEQYF
>TRBV7-9|TRBJ2-6
CASTIHGGAAGANVLTF
>TRBV7-2|TRBJ2-3
CASSARQYSTDTQYF
>TRBV6-5|TRBJ1-3
CASGPTGEAGNTIYF
>TRBV6-5|TRBJ1-1
CASSYGDRITFF
>TRBV7-9|TRBJ1-3
CASSLGPRGRPGNTIYF
>TRBV7-2|TRBJ2-2
CASSLEASGSNTGELFF
>TRBV30|TRBJ1-6
CAWIGQGLISYSPLHF
>TRBV28|TRBJ1-2
CASTSPGINYGYTF